The entry that follows covers one TCR beta chain sequence. Its matching antigen is unknown. A junction end diverges from the germline sequence, so it may reflect a read error. The data stem from a study of T cell responses to AZD1222 COVID-19 vaccine. The study, taken as a whole, reports: Sampling captured repertoires only after the peak T cell response.

This CDR3 has 16 amino acids. Looked up from germline, CDR1 is MNHEY and CDR2 is SMNVEV (reference sequence). The method was immunoSEQ multiplex PCR; TCRdb's version includes in-frame clones alone and lacks a portion of them. This repertoire shows roughly 140,000 clones, approximately 88% found once; its top ten account for 2% to 2.5%. The chain recombines TRBV27 with TRBJ2-3; D is perhaps TRBD1 (6 bases). The starting material was peripheral blood, obtained on day 0 of AZD1222 vaccination. The origin of this receptor is an adult in good health. The CDR3 coding sequence is TGTGCCAGCAGTCCACAACCCAGGACAGTCACAAATACGCAGTATTTT. It yields the protein CASSPQPRTVTNTQYF.